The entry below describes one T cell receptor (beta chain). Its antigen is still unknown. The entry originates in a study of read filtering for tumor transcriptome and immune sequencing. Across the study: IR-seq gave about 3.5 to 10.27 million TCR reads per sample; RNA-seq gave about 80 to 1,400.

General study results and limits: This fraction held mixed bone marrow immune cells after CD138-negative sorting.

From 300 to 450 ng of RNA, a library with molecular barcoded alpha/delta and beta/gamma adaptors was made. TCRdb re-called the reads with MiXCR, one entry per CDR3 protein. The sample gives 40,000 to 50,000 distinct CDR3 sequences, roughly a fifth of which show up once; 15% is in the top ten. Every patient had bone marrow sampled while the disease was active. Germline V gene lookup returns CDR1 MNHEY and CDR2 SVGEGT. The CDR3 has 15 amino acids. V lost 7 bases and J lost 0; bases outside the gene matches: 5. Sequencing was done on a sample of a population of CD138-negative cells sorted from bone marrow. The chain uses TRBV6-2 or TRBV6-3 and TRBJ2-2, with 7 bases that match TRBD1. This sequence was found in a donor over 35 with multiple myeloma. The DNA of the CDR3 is TGTGCCAGCATCCACCAGGGGGCGAACACCGGGGAGCTGTTTTTT. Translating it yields CASIHQGANTGELFF.